This T cell receptor beta chain originates from a study of shared clonotypes between healthy human individuals. Naive CD8 isolation took CD45RO-negative cells positively selected for CCR7 and excluded terminally differentiated effector memory CD45RA+ cells. Comments on this clone: The antigen is not known.

Trimming stripped 5 bases from V and 2 bases from J, with 14 bases between. The CDR3 loop spans 15 amino acids. Looked up from germline, CDR1 is PRHDT and CDR2 is FYEKMQ (reference sequence). The assay was immunoSEQ multiplex PCR, and TCRdb's table has in-frame clones only and misses some. Found here are more than 600,000 clones, roughly nine tenths of them singletons; the top ten hold approximately 24%. Study-wide results and limits: The researchers took only blood, and tissue repertoires probably look different.

This chain joins TRBV13 and TRBJ2-3; the D is unclear. Sequenced sample: naive CD8+ T cells sorted from blood. This receptor was identified in a man aged 30 to 45 in good health. CDR3 residues: CASSQHGFYTDTQYF. Written as DNA, the CDR3 is TGTGCCAGCAGCCAGCACGGGTTCTACACAGATACGCAGTATTTT. The entire variable domain, with the rest obtained from reference TRBV13 and TRBJ2-3, is as follows: AAGVIQSPRHLIKEKRETATLKCYPIPRHDTVYWYQQGPGQDPQFLISFYEKMQSDKGSIPDRFSAQQFSDYHSELNMSSLELGDSALYFCASSQHGFYTDTQYFGPGTRLTVL.